Below are 22 T cell receptor beta chains sequenced from a single sample in a study of blood T cell repertoires in COVID-19. Assay used: immunoSEQ multiplex PCR; TCRdb lists only in-frame clones, some missing. The sample comprises about 160,000 clones, 85% of which are singletons, and around 3.2% rests with the top ten. The source material was peripheral blood. The receptors here all came from a human donor with acute or convalescent COVID-19. The donor label of this sample is uncertain.

This chain joins TRBV28 and TRBJ2-7, with D perhaps TRBD2 (6 bases). V dropped 6 bases and J dropped 4 bases, with 16 bases sitting between them. The germline CDR1 and CDR2 sequences are MDHEN and SYDVKM. There are 14 residues in the CDR3. CDR3 DNA: TGTGCCAGCAGCCTGGTTGGAGGGCGATACGAGCAGTACTTC. Its protein is CASSLVGGRYEQYF.

The chain recombines TRBV18 with TRBJ2-7; 7 bases agree with TRBD1. J was trimmed by 5 bases and V by 2 bases; bases with no gene match: 24. Per the germline V gene, CDR1 is KGHSH and CDR2 is LQKENI. The CDR3 runs to 20 residues. In nucleotides, the CDR3 is TGTGCCAGCTCACCATTCCGGGACAGCCGATCCGTACCGCGTTCAAACGAGCAGTACTTC. Translation: CASSPFRDSRSVPRSNEQYF. Complete variable domain (other parts from reference TRBV18 and TRBJ2-7): NAGVMQNPRHLVRRRGQEARLRCSPMKGHSHVYWYRQLPEEGLKFMVYLQKENIIDESGMPKERFSAEFPKEGPSILRIQQVVRGDSAAYFCASSPFRDSRSVPRSNEQYFGPGTRLTVT.

V gene TRBV6-5 combines with J gene TRBJ1-6; 7 bases are shared with TRBD1. This CDR3 region has 14 residues. Trimming cost V 6 bases and J 4 bases; bases outside gene matches: 3. Per germline, CDR1 MNHEY and CDR2 SVGAGI. CDR3 DNA sequence: TGTGCCAGCAGCCTCAGGGGGTATAATTCACCCCTCCACTTT. Residues: CASSLRGYNSPLHF.

J is TRBJ2-7 and V is TRBV30, with TRBD1 as a possible D gene (6 bases). CDR1 GTSNPN and CDR2 SVGIG come from the germline V gene (reference sequence). Trimming cost V 1 base and J 0 bases, with 19 bases left between them. The CDR3 covers 17 residues. CDR3 loop: CAWSGITHRDTSYEQYF. CDR3 nucleotide sequence: TGTGCCTGGAGTGGGATTACCCACCGGGACACCTCCTACGAGCAGTACTTC. Complete variable domain (other parts from reference TRBV30 and TRBJ2-7): SQTIHQWPATLVQPVGSPLSLECTVEGTSNPNLYWYRQAAGRGLQLLFYSVGIGQISSEVPQNLSASRPQDRQFILSSKKLLLSDSGFYLCAWSGITHRDTSYEQYFGPGTRLTVT.

Comment on this clone: This specimen includes other DNA sequences encoding the same CDR3. The chain couples TRBV6-5 to TRBJ1-5; 9 bases fit TRBD1. CDR1 is MNHEY and CDR2 is SVGAGI in the germline V gene. The CDR3 length is 14 residues. Trimming cost V 2 bases and J 7 bases; bases outside gene matches: 3. CDR3 nucleotides: TGTGCCAGCAGTTACACGGGACAGGGACAGCCCCAGCATTTT. Its translation is CASSYTGQGQPQHF.

This chain links TRBV5-1 with TRBJ1-6; TRBD1 matches at 7 bases. The CDR3 is 17 amino acids. CDR1 and CDR2 from the germline V gene are SGHRS and YFSETQ. V lost 0 bases to trimming and J lost 0 bases; unmatched junction nucleotides: 3. The CDR3 spells CASSLATGSSYNSPLHF. CDR3 sequence (DNA): TGCGCCAGCAGCTTGGCGACAGGGAGCTCCTATAATTCACCCCTCCACTTT. Supplemented by reference TRBV5-1 and TRBJ1-6, the full variable domain reads KAGVTQTPRYLIKTRGQQVTLSCSPISGHRSVSWYQQTPGQGLQFLFEYFSETQRNKGNFPGRFSGRQFSNSRSEMNVSTLELGDSALYLCASSLATGSSYNSPLHFGNGTRLTVT.

The chain links TRBV5-6 to TRBJ1-2, with 9 bases identical to TRBD1. The J segment lost 0 bases and the V segment lost 4 bases, leaving 10 bases of the junction unmatched. The germline gives CDR1 SGHDT, CDR2 YYEEEE. This CDR3 contains 17 residues. CDR3 protein: CASSTVPGQGSNYGYTF. CDR3 nucleotides: TGTGCCAGCAGCACAGTCCCGGGACAGGGTTCTAACTATGGCTACACCTTC.

The gene calls are TRBV18 and TRBJ1-6; possibly TRBD1 for D (5 bases). V was cut by 2 bases and J by 7 bases, with 12 bases left in between. Germline V gives CDR1 KGHSH, CDR2 LQKENI. The CDR3 has 15 residues. The CDR3 region has the DNA TGTGCCAGCTCACCAAGAGCAGGGCAGAATTCACCCCTCCACTTT. It encodes CASSPRAGQNSPLHF.

The chain uses TRBV7-8 and TRBJ1-5; the D gene is possibly TRBD1 (5 bases). Trimming shortened V by 4 bases and J by 4 bases, and 11 bases separated the two germline ends. The CDR3 extends over 14 amino acids. In germline, CDR1 is SGHVS, CDR2 FQNEAQ. CDR3 DNA: TGTGCCAGCAGCTCCTCAGGGTTAAATCAGCCCCAGCATTTT. It encodes CASSSSGLNQPQHF. Using reference TRBV7-8 and TRBJ1-5 for the parts outside the CDR3, the full variable domain is GAGVSQSPRYKVAKRGQDVALRCDPISGHVSLFWYQQALGQGPEFLTYFQNEAQLDKSGLPSDRFFAERPEGSVSTLKIQRTQQEDSAVYLCASSSSGLNQPQHFGDGTRLSIL.

This chain connects TRBV6-5 to TRBJ1-6, with 7 bases fitting TRBD1. Trimming removed 7 bases from V and 6 bases from J; junction bases left unmatched: 9. From germline, CDR1 is MNHEY and CDR2 SVGAGI. The CDR3 extends over 15 amino acids. CDR3 in amino acids: CASTTGEQFNSPLHF. As DNA, the CDR3 is TGTGCCAGCACCACAGGGGAACAGTTTAATTCACCCCTCCACTTT.

This chain joins TRBV6-5 and TRBJ1-6, with D possibly matching TRBD1 (6 bases). This CDR3 comprises 13 residues. Germline CDR1 MNHEY, CDR2 SVGAGI. The V end lost 6 bases, the J end lost 10 bases, and 13 bases lay between the germline ends. The CDR3 loop is CASSGQLASPLHF. The CDR3 DNA is TGTGCCAGCAGCGGACAGCTTGCCTCACCCCTCCACTTT.

The rearrangement uses TRBV7-3 and TRBJ2-5, with 9 bases fitting TRBD2. Germline V gives CDR1 SGHTA, CDR2 FQGTGA. The CDR3 totals 14 residues. V lost 3 bases, J lost 1 base, and 0 bases stayed unmatched. The CDR3 loop reads CASSFSGGQETQYF. The CDR3 nucleotides are TGTGCCAGCAGCTTTAGCGGGGGCCAAGAGACCCAGTACTTC. The entire variable domain, with the rest obtained from reference TRBV7-3 and TRBJ2-5, is as follows: GAGVSQTPSNKVTEKGKYVELRCDPISGHTALYWYRQSLGQGPEFLIYFQGTGAADDSGLPNDRFFAVRPEGSVSTLKIQRTERGDSAVYLCASSFSGGQETQYFGPGTRLLVL.

V usage is TRBV20-1 and J usage is TRBJ2-5, with D perhaps matching TRBD1 (6 bases). The V end lost 3 bases, the J end lost 7 bases, and 18 bases lay between the germline ends. The CDR3 runs to 14 residues. Germline V lookup: CDR1 DFQATT, CDR2 SNEGSKA (reference sequence). The CDR3 bases are TGCAGTGCTAGTACAGGGTCGTCCTTACGGACCCAGTACTTC. Amino acids: CSASTGSSLRTQYF.

V and J are TRBV27 and TRBJ1-6; a possible D gene is TRBD1 (6 bases). This CDR3 is built from 16 residues. V was trimmed by 3 bases and J by 7 bases, leaving 16 bases between them. Looked up from germline, CDR1 is MNHEY and CDR2 is SMNVEV (reference sequence). The CDR3 loop reads CASSLGATRRNSPLHF. In nucleotides, the CDR3 is TGTGCCAGCAGTTTGGGGGCCACGAGGAGGAATTCACCCCTCCACTTT.

The rearrangement uses TRBV6-6 and TRBJ2-1, with 10 bases identical to TRBD1. The CDR3 spans 16 residues. V shed 5 bases, J shed 6 bases, and the junction held 10 bases outside the gene matches. In germline, CDR1 is MNHNY, CDR2 SVGAGI (reference sequence). Here the CDR3 DNA reads TGTGCCAGCAGTCCGGGGGACAGGGGTTCTCGCAATGAGCAGTTCTTC. It yields the protein CASSPGDRGSRNEQFF.

The chain employs TRBV30 and TRBJ1-2; the match to TRBD1 covers 7 bases. CDR3 size: 13 residues. The germline V gene has CDR1 GTSNPN and CDR2 SVGIG (reference sequence). Trimming at V came to 3 bases and at J to 8 bases, leaving 9 bases not matched to a gene. This CDR3 is CAWRIDRVRGYTF. The CDR3 bases are TGTGCCTGGAGAATCGACAGGGTTAGGGGCTACACCTTC.

The genes are TRBV4-3 and TRBJ1-2, with TRBD1 matching over 9 bases. The CDR3 totals 19 residues. Germline CDR1 and CDR2: LGHNA and YSLEER. V was clipped by 4 bases and J by 0 bases; unmatched bases: 15. The CDR3 protein is CASSPNPSGQGITNYGYTF. CDR3 bases: TGCGCCAGCAGCCCCAACCCCTCAGGACAGGGGATTACTAACTATGGCTACACCTTC.

The J gene is TRBJ1-5, the V gene TRBV2; no clear D. CDR1 is SNHLY, CDR2 FYNNEI, per germline. The CDR3 length is 15 residues. Trimming took 0 bases from V and 0 from J, leaving 6 bases between them. The CDR3 DNA sequence: TGTGCCAGCAGTGAAGCGCTGAGTAGCAATCAGCCCCAGCATTTT. Protein product: CASSEALSSNQPQHF.

This chain joins TRBV30 and TRBJ1-5, with D unclear. V lost 0 bases and J 3 bases, leaving 9 bases between the germline ends. The CDR3 loop spans 14 amino acids. Germline assignment: CDR1 GTSNPN and CDR2 SVGIG (reference sequence). CDR3 residues: CAWSVSTDNQPQHF. CDR3 coding DNA: TGTGCCTGGAGTGTAAGCACTGACAATCAGCCCCAGCATTTT.

The chain employs TRBV4-2 and TRBJ1-1; D gene uncertain. V shed 0 bases and J shed 1 base, with 9 bases lying between them. Germline CDR1 LGHNA, CDR2 YNFKEQ. The CDR3 has 15 residues. CDR3 loop: CASSQDQDRNTEAFF. The CDR3 DNA reads as TGTGCCAGCAGCCAAGATCAAGATAGGAACACTGAAGCTTTCTTT.

The V gene is TRBV18, the J gene TRBJ1-1, with no clear D. Between the trimmed V and J ends, which lost 2 bases and 2 bases, there was a span of 15 bases. Germline V gene lookup returns CDR1 KGHSH and CDR2 LQKENI. The length of the CDR3 is 16 residues. The CDR3 nucleotides read TGTGCCAGCTCACCAAAAAGGCAGGTGCTAAACACTGAAGCTTTCTTT. Translation: CASSPKRQVLNTEAFF.

The V call is TRBV27, the J call TRBJ1-6; D ambiguous. Deletions cut 3 bases from V and 0 bases from J, with 6 bases between. Germline CDR1 and CDR2: MNHEY and SMNVEV (reference sequence). The CDR3 contains 15 residues. The CDR3 here is CASSLGSSYNSPLHF. CDR3 nucleotide sequence: TGTGCCAGCAGTTTGGGGAGCTCCTATAATTCACCCCTCCACTTT.